The subject of this entry is one T cell receptor beta chain. This clonotype was picked up many times. What this receptor recognizes is not known. No clone much larger than this one lies a single base away; base qualities are absent. Per the germline V gene, MDHEN is the CDR1 and SYDVKM is the CDR2. V is pruned by 8 bases and J by 0 bases, leaving 13 bases of the junction without a gene match. Measured from the cysteine to the phenylalanine, the CDR3 is 17 residues long. Here the CDR3 DNA is all that survives: 51 bases in frame from base 1. The sample originates from a study of early T cells in non-severe SARS-CoV-2 infection (dated by TCRdb to the early 2020s). About the full investigation: Bulk RNA from unsorted whole blood was used for TCR sequencing, so alpha and beta chains could not be paired. Overall study results and their limits: VDJdb matching was skewed toward anti-spike CD8 responses and likely underestimated virus-specific expansions, missing private and CD4 specificities.

Set within a cohort of healthcare workers in London, UK, this nested case-control study involved weekly PCR testing of nasopharyngeal swabs along with blood sampling. Between 23 and 31 March 2020, the week of the UK lockdown, healthcare workers were enrolled and then followed up weekly for as long as 16 weeks. Library preparation was by 5' RACE. This sample was sequenced with a NextSeq 500. In the TCR library protocol, unique molecular identifiers were attached to individual cDNA molecules to correct for PCR bias and sequencing error. Both TCR alpha and beta chains were sequenced, and tight co-correlation was observed between alpha and beta sequence abundances in each sample. For the original study's pipeline: V gene, J gene and CDR3 annotation of TCR sequences was performed with Decombinator V4. TCRs were defined as expanded if a significant change between any two time points was detected under a Poisson model with p below 0.0001. TCR abundances were normalised to the total number of TCRs sequenced per sample and expressed as counts per million. MAIT TCRs were defined by TRAV1-2 paired with TRAJ12, TRAJ20 or TRAJ33, and iNKT TCRs by TRAV10 paired with TRAJ18. A search of VDJdb, accessed on 1 November 2021, was run for TCRs annotated to CMV, EBV and SARS-CoV-2, with TCRs annotated for multiple antigens excluded. TCRdb reworked the public reads: Q25 trimming with fastp, MiXCR clone assembly, productive beta chains retained. A single entry per CDR3 protein holds the most common genes and DNA from its merged rows. TCRdb's processing, not the authors' own work, is the source of the V and J calls. This sample is represented by around 33,000 distinct CDR3 sequences; roughly 5.7% of them were singletons. Of the sample, around 8% falls within the top ten clones.

The sequencing sample was made of whole blood. The chain was built from TRBV28 and TRBJ2-3; TRBD1 agrees with 8 junctional bases. This receptor was taken from an adult who was a healthcare worker with PCR-confirmed SARS-CoV-2 infection or an uninfected control (not recorded which). Here is the DNA: TGTGCCAGCCACCGACGGCAGGGGGCGCGGAGCACAGATACGCAGTATTTT. Translated, this gives CASHRRQGARSTDTQYF.